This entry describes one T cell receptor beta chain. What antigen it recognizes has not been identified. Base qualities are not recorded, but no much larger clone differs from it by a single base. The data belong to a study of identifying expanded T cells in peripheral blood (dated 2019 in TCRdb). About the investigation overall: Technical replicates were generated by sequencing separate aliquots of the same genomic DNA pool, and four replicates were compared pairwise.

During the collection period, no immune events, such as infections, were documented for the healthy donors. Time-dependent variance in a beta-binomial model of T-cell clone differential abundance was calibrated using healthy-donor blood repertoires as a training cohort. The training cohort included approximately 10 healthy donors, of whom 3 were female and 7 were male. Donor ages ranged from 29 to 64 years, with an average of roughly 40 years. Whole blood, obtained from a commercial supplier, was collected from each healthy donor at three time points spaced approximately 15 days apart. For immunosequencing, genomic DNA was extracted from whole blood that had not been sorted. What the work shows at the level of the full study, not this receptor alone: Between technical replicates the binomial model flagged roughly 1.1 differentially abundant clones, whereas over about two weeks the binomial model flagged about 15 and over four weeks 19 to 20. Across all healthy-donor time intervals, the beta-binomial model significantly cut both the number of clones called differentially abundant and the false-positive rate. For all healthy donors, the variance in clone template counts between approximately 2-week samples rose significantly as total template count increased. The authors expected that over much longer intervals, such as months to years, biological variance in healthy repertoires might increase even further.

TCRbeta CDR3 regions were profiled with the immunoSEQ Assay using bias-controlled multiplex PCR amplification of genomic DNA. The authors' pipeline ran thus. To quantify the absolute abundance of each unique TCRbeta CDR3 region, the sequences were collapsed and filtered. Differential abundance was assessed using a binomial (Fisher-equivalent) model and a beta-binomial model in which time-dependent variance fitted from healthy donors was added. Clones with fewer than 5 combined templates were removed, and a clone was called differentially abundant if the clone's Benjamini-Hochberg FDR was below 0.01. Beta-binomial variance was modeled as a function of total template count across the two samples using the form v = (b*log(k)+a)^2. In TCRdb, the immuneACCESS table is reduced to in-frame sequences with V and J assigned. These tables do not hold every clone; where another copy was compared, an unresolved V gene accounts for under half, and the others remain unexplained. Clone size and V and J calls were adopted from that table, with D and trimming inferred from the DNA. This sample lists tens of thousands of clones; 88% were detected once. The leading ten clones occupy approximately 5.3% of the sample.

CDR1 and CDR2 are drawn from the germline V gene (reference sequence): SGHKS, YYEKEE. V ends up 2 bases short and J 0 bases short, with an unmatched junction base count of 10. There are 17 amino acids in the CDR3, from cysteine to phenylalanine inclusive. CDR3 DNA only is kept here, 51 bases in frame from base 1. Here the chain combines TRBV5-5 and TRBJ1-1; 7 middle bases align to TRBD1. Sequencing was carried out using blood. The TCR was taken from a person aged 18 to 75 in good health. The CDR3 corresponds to CASSFIRDSRLNTEAFF. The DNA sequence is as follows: TGTGCCAGCAGCTTCATTCGGGACAGTCGGTTGAACACTGAAGCTTTCTTT.